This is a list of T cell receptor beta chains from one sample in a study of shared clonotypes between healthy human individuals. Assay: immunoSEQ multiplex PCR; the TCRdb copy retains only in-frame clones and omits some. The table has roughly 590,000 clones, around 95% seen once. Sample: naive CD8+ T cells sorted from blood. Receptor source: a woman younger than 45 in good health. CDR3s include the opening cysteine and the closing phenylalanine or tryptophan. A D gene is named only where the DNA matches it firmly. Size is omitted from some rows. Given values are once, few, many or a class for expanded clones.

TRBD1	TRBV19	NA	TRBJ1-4	TGTGCCAGTGGACAGGGCATGGGCGAAAAACTGTTTTTT	CASGQGMGEKLFF
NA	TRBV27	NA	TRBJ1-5	TGTGCCAGCAGTCCTCGGGACGCTAGCAATCAGCCCCAGCATTTT	CASSPRDASNQPQHF
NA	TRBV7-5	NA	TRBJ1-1	TGTGTCAGAAGCGGGACGGACGAACTGGTAACTGAAGCTTTCTTT	CVRSGTDELVTEAFF
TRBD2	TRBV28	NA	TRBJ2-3	TGTGCCAGCAGTTTAAGTAGGCCTAGCGGGATTGGCGATACGCAGTATTTT	CASSLSRPSGIGDTQYF
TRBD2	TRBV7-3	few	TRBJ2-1	TGTGCCAGCAGCATGACTAGCGCTAGCTCCTACAATGAGCAGTTCTTC	CASSMTSASSYNEQFF
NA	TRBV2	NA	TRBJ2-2	TGTGCCAGCAGTGTAGCCATGAACACCGGGGAGCTGTTTTTT	CASSVAMNTGELFF
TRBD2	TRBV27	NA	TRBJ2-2	TGTGCCAGCAGTTTACTAGCGGGAGATAGGGTCGGGGAGCTGTTTTTT	CASSLLAGDRVGELFF
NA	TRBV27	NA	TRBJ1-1	TGTGCCAGCAGTTTGGAGGGGGGTCTTATGCCTTTCTTT	CASSLEGGLMPFF
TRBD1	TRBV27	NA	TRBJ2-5	TGTGCCAGCGGAGCGAGCTCAGGGGGCTGGGAGACCCAGTACTTC	CASGASSGGWETQYF
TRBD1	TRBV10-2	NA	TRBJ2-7	TGCGCCAGCAGTGACGTGGACAGGGGGATGTACGAGCAGTACTTC	CASSDVDRGMYEQYF
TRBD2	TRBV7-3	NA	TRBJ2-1	TGTGCCAGCAGCTTAATAAGCGGGGATGAGCAGTTCTTC	CASSLISGDEQFF
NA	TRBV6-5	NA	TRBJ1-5	TGTGCCAGCAGACCCGACACCTATCAGCCCCAGCATTTT	CASRPDTYQPQHF
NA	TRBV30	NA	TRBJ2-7	TGTGCCTGGAGTGTGGGCACTTTCTACGAGCAGTACTTC	CAWSVGTFYEQYF
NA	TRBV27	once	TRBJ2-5	TGTGCCAGCAGTTTACCGCCTCAGGAGACCCAGTACTTC	CASSLPPQETQYF
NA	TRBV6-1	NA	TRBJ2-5	TGTGCCAGCAGTGAAGAGGTATCAGGGTTAGGGCTGGGGTCAGAGACCCAGTACTTC	CASSEEVSGLGLGSETQYF
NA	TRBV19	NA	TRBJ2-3	TGTGCCAGCTCCGGGGAGACCCGCACAGATACGCAGTATTTT	CASSGETRTDTQYF
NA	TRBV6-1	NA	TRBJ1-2	TGTGCCAGCAGTGAAAGGCAGGAGGGAAACTATGGCTACACCTTC	CASSERQEGNYGYTF
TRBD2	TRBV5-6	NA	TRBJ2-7	TGTGCCAGCAGCTTGGTGTCTAGCGGGACCTACGAGCAGTACTTC	CASSLVSSGTYEQYF
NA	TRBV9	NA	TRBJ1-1	TGTGCCAGCAGCGTAGTCACGAACACTGAAGCTTTCTTT	CASSVVTNTEAFF
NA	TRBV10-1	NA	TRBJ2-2	TGCGCCAGCACCCTTAAGCAGGGGACCGGGGAGCTGTTTTTT	CASTLKQGTGELFF
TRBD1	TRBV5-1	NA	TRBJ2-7	TGCGCCAGCAGCTCGACCTGGACAGGGGACTACGAGCAGTACTTC	CASSSTWTGDYEQYF
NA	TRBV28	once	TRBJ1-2	TGTGCCAGCAGTTTTGGGGGGACTAACTATGGCTACACCTTC	CASSFGGTNYGYTF
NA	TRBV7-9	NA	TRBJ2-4	TGTGCCAGCAGCCGAAATGGACAGACACTAGCCAAAAACATTCAGTACTTC	CASSRNGQTLAKNIQYF
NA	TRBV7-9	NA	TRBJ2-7	TGTGCCAGCAGCCCCGAGACGGGAGCCTACGAGCAGTACTTC	CASSPETGAYEQYF
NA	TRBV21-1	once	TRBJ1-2	TGTGCCAGCAGCAAAGGGGACAGTACTAACTATGGCTACACCTTC	CASSKGDSTNYGYTF